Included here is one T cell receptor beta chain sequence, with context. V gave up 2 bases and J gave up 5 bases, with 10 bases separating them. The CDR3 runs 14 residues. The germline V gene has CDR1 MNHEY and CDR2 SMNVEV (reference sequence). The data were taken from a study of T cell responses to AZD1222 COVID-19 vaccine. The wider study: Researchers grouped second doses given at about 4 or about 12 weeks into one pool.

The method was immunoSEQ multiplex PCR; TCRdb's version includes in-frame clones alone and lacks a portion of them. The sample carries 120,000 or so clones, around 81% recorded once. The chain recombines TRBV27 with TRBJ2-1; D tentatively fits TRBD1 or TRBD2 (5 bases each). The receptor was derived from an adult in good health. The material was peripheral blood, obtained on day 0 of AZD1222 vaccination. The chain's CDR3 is CASSLPGPDNEQFF. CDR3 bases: TGTGCCAGCAGTTTACCGGGGCCCGACAATGAGCAGTTCTTC.